The present TCR beta chain was sequenced within a study of blood T cell repertoires in COVID-19 (dated by TCRdb to 2018 to 2021). With regard to the full study: Samples covering the acute and convalescent phases of COVID-19 were provided by collaborators in the United States, Italy and Spain. The material from the prospective study consisted of cDNA or gDNA derived from T cells, B-cell-depleted T cells, or PBMCs. The dataset comprised deeply sampled blood TCRbeta repertoires from subjects exposed to, actively infected with, or recovered from COVID-19. The repertoires were made available in a free public database intended to serve as a resource for research on the immune response to SARS-CoV-2. Samples were obtained from the ongoing ImmuneRACE study (first 160 participants) and from some 1,300 subjects provided by 6 global collaborators. Sample metadata almost always included a de-identified subject ID, COVID-19 status, age in years and sex. HLA class I and class II types, where available, came from metadata supplied by the sample provider rather than from assay-based typing. What the study reported, not specific to this receptor: Clinical and demographic metadata were provided uncurated, with the amount varying by source and participant.

Participants in the prospective study were enrolled through a virtual design, were aged about 18 to 90 years, and lived in about 25 United States geographic areas. To assign participants to cohorts, the prospective study relied on clinical history that participants themselves reported in a screening survey and a study questionnaire. In the prospective study, whole blood, serum and a nasopharyngeal or oropharyngeal swab were collected from each participant by mobile phlebotomists. Participants in the prospective study had the option to provide additional blood draws and questionnaires over a roughly 2-month period. Before DNA extraction, prospective study blood samples were shipped either frozen or at room temperature. The CDR3, from cysteine to phenylalanine, totals 12 residues. The sequence is cut down to CDR3 DNA, 36 bases in frame from base 1. Via the germline V gene, CDR1 is SGHVS and CDR2 FQNEAQ. For this chain, trimming is 7 bases at the V end and 6 bases at the J end, and the number of junction bases without a gene match is 5.

TCRbeta CDR3 regions were amplified from genomic DNA using the immunoSEQ Assay, a bias-controlled multiplex PCR. The paper's processing steps were these. Nucleated cell counts per sample were estimated from amplification of reference gene primers within the assay. To quantify the absolute abundance of each unique TCRbeta CDR3 rearrangement, sequence reads were collapsed and filtered. For each sample, productive Simpson clonality was calculated as the square root of Simpson's diversity index over productive rearrangements. In TCRdb, the immuneACCESS table is reduced to in-frame sequences with V and J assigned. These tables do not hold every clone; where another copy was compared, an unresolved V gene accounts for under half, and the others remain unexplained. V and J calls plus clone size are reproduced from that table; the DNA served to infer D and trimming. The sample contains about 230,000 clones, more than 70% of them found a single time. The top ten clones comprise roughly 2.5% of the sample.

With regard to this clone: No cognate antigen has been identified for it. Base qualities are not provided; no much larger clone lies one nucleotide away.

The sequencing input was PBMCs or T cells enriched from blood (not recorded which). The rearranged segments are TRBV7-8 and TRBJ1-1; TRBD1 matches 7 bases in the middle. The TCR comes from a middle-aged woman with acute COVID-19. The DNA sequence is given as TGTGCCAGCACAGGGACAGAGGCTGAAGCTTTCTTT. This translates into CASTGTEAEAFF.